This T cell receptor (beta chain) is drawn from a study of blood T cell repertoires in COVID-19. CDR1 is SGHNT and CDR2 is YYREEE in the germline V gene (reference sequence). This CDR3 is 17 amino acids long. V dropped 1 base and J dropped 1 base, with 15 bases sitting between them. Generated by immunoSEQ multiplex PCR, the TCRdb table keeps only in-frame clones and is missing some. The sample consists of some 20,000 clones, 90% to 95% of them appearing once. V usage is TRBV5-4 and J usage is TRBJ2-1; D is ambiguous. The clonotype comes from a human donor in a cohort sampled during active COVID-19. The sample taken for sequencing was peripheral blood. The DNA of the CDR3 is TGTGCCAGCAGCTTGATGCTAGTGACTCCTTCCTACAATGAGCAGTTCTTC. It codes for CASSLMLVTPSYNEQFF.